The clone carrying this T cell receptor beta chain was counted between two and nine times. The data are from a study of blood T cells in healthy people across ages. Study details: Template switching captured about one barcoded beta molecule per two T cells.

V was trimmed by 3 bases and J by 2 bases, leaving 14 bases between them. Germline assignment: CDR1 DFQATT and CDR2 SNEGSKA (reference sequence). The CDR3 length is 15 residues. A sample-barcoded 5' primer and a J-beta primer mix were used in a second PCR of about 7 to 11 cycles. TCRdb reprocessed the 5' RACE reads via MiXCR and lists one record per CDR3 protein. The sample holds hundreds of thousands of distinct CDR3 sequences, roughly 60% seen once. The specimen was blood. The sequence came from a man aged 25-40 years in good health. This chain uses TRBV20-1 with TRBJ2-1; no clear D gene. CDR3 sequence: CSARALGMTYNEQFF. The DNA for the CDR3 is TGCAGTGCTAGGGCCCTCGGAATGACCTACAATGAGCAGTTCTTC.